This T cell receptor (beta chain) is from a study of cytomegalovirus exposure and HLA in healthy donors. Study-level results: The sole available immune exposure information was CMV serostatus.

PCR was performed using 60 Vbeta and 13 Jbeta primers. TCRdb keeps only in-frame clones here, not all; method: immunoSEQ multiplex PCR. The sample shows more than 85,000 clones, over 60% of them seen only once. After removal of 4 bases from V and 2 bases from J, the junction contained 4 bases not matched to a gene. Germline-derived CDR1 and CDR2 are SGHRS and YFSETQ. The CDR3 has 14 residues. The table lists this clone with a count of one. The antigen remains unidentified. V and J are TRBV5-1 and TRBJ1-1, with 8 bases identical to TRBD1. The source is a male donor in good health and CMV-seropositive. The sequenced sample was PBMCs. The DNA of the CDR3 is TGCGCCAGCAGCAGACAGGGGCCAAACACTGAAGCTTTCTTT. Its protein product is CASSRQGPNTEAFF.